This TCR beta chain comes out of a study of Ad26.COV2.S vaccination and SARS-CoV-2 variants. Overall study: Ad26.COV2.S arm of COV1001 included the donor. The vaccine Ad26.COV2.S was put into the muscle once, or twice with 56 days between.

Regarding treatment: about 20 received Ad26.COV2.S at low or high dose, single or two shots; about 5 received placebo; per-sample allocation not given. It was on day 63 after the first vaccine or placebo injection that samples were taken. Points on this clone: As yet, its antigen is unknown.

Study-wide results and limits: Estimates derived from TCR breadth and depth analyses may have underestimated total T cell responses. Post-vaccination spike-specific CD8+ and CD4+ T cell responses reportedly had substantial breadth.

Clones were sequenced by immunoSEQ multiplex PCR, and TCRdb holds only the in-frame ones, with some missing. The sample has hundreds of thousands of clones, 85% to 90% seen once. CDR1 is SGHAT and CDR2 is FQNNGV in the germline V gene. J lost 5 bases, V lost 4 bases, and 12 bases had no gene match. The CDR3 is made up of 16 amino acids. Source: peripheral blood, taken in a trial of Ad26.COV2.S vaccine versus placebo. The chain has TRBV11-2 and TRBJ2-5; 8 bases are shared with TRBD1. The TCR originated in a person between 18 and 65 years old who received the Ad26.COV2.S COVID-19 vaccine or a placebo. CDR3 nucleotides: TGTGCCAGCAGCTATGGCCCGACAGGGGAGGTGGAGACCCAGTACTTC. Encoded protein: CASSYGPTGEVETQYF.